The 18 T cell receptor beta chains in this list originate from one sample, sequenced in a study of blood T cell repertoires in COVID-19. Generated by immunoSEQ multiplex PCR, the TCRdb table keeps only in-frame clones and is missing some. Of around 170,000 clones listed, about nine tenths are singletons. Specimen: peripheral blood. These receptor sequences come from a woman in her 70s with acute or convalescent COVID-19.

V and J are TRBV6-5 and TRBJ1-5; TRBD1 might be the D (6 bases). Trimming took 4 bases from V and 7 from J, leaving 14 bases between them. The germline V gene has CDR1 MNHEY and CDR2 SVGAGI. The length of the CDR3 is 14 residues. In DNA, the CDR3 is TGTGCCAGCAGTTTCGGAAAGGGGGAACAGCCCCAGCATTTT. Its translation: CASSFGKGEQPQHF.

The chain couples TRBV7-2 to TRBJ2-6, with a weak D call TRBD2 (5 bases). V lost 4 bases and J lost 3, with 13 bases in between. This CDR3 contains 16 residues. The germline V gene has CDR1 SGHTA and CDR2 FQGNSA. This CDR3 reads CASSSRTSGGANVLTF. The DNA of the CDR3 is TGTGCCAGCAGCTCAAGGACCAGCGGTGGGGCCAACGTCCTGACTTTC.

Remarks on this clone: Other DNA sequences in this sample translate to the same CDR3. The V gene is TRBV6-5, the J gene TRBJ1-5; tentatively, D is TRBD1 (5 bases). CDR1 and CDR2 (germline): MNHEY, SVGAGI. The length of the CDR3 is 14 residues. Trimming cost V 6 bases and J 4 bases, with 13 bases left between them. This chain's CDR3 is CASRRQGRNQPQHF. CDR3 nucleotides: TGTGCCAGCAGGCGTCAGGGTAGGAATCAGCCCCAGCATTTT.

This chain connects TRBV7-9 to TRBJ1-2; 9 bases match TRBD1. The CDR3 consists of 15 residues. CDR1 is SEHNR, CDR2 FQNEAQ, per germline (reference sequence). Trimming removed 4 bases from V and 6 bases from J; junction bases left unmatched: 9. The DNA of the CDR3 is TGTGCCAGCAGCTCTACCCGGGACAGGGAGGATGGCTACACCTTC. Residues: CASSSTRDREDGYTF.

This rearrangement joins TRBV4-3 to TRBJ1-5, with a possible D match to TRBD1 (6 bases). This CDR3 comprises 17 residues. The germline V gene has CDR1 LGHNA and CDR2 YSLEER. Trimming shortened V by 1 base and J by 0 bases, and 13 bases separated the two germline ends. The CDR3 sequence: CASSQGLQGNSNQPQHF. CDR3 DNA sequence: TGCGCCAGCAGCCAAGGACTACAGGGAAATAGCAATCAGCCCCAGCATTTT.

V usage is TRBV29-1 and J usage is TRBJ1-4; the D gene is possibly TRBD1 (5 bases). The CDR3 contains 13 residues. Germline CDR1 and CDR2: SQVTM and ANQGSEA. The V end lost 4 bases, the J end lost 4 bases, and 10 bases lay between the germline ends. CDR3 bases: TGCAGCGTTGTCTCCAGGGTTAATGAAAAACTGTTTTTT. This encodes CSVVSRVNEKLFF.

V usage is TRBV6-2 or TRBV6-3 and J usage is TRBJ1-2; the match to TRBD1 covers 9 bases. Germline V gene lookup returns CDR1 MNHEY and CDR2 SVGEGT. Losses at the gene ends were 5 bases for V and 3 bases for J; bases not matched to a gene: 7. The CDR3 consists of 15 residues. CDR3 nucleotide sequence: TGTGCCAGCAGTGACCCGGGACAGGGATACTATGGCTACACCTTC. Its translation: CASSDPGQGYYGYTF.

The chain carries TRBV7-2 and TRBJ2-7; 9 bases map to TRBD2. CDR1 and CDR2 from the germline V gene are SGHTA and FQGNSA. The CDR3 runs 16 residues. V trimming: 5 bases; J trimming: 0 bases; junction bases outside the gene matches: 8. CDR3 loop: CASSLIAGASSYEQYF. The CDR3 DNA follows: TGTGCCAGCAGCCTAATAGCGGGAGCATCCTCCTACGAGCAGTACTTC. The full variable domain, rest sourced from reference TRBV7-2 and TRBJ2-7, is GAGVSQSPSNKVTEKGKDVELRCDPISGHTALYWYRQSLGQGLEFLIYFQGNSAPDKSGLPSDRFSAERTGGSVSTLTIQRTQQEDSAVYLCASSLIAGASSYEQYFGPGTRLTVT.

This clone was seen a single time. The chain carries TRBV6-4 and TRBJ2-2, with a possible D match to TRBD2 (6 bases). The CDR3 totals 15 residues. Between the trimmed V and J ends, which lost 2 bases and 4 bases, there was a span of 11 bases. Germline V gene lookup returns CDR1 MRHNA and CDR2 SNTAGT. Here the CDR3 DNA reads TGTGCCAGCAGTGACAGCCCGGGAGTCACCGGGGAGCTGTTTTTT. Amino acids: CASSDSPGVTGELFF.

The chain combines TRBV9 with TRBJ2-5; 16 bases line up with TRBD2. CDR1 and CDR2 (germline): SGDLS, YYNGEE. This CDR3 spans 18 amino acids. Trimming removed 3 bases from V and 1 base from J; junction bases left unmatched: 6. CDR3 amino acids: CASSAGLAGGRPQETQYF. In DNA form, the CDR3 reads TGTGCCAGCAGCGCGGGACTAGCGGGGGGGAGACCCCAAGAGACCCAGTACTTC. The full variable domain, its missing parts supplied by reference TRBV9 and TRBJ2-5, is DSGVTQTPKHLITATGQRVTLRCSPRSGDLSVYWYQQSLDQGLQFLIQYYNGEERAKGNILERFSAQQFPDLHSELNLSSLELGDSALYFCASSAGLAGGRPQETQYFGPGTRLLVL.

This chain links TRBV6-1 with TRBJ1-1; D is ambiguous. Trimming left V 2 bases short and J 0 bases short, with 19 bases between. Germline-derived CDR1 and CDR2 are MNHNS and SASEGT. This CDR3 region has 18 residues. The DNA for the CDR3 is TGTGCCAGCAGTGAAATGTCGTACAAGTCATACATGAACACTGAAGCTTTCTTT. It translates to CASSEMSYKSYMNTEAFF.

This clone has only a few counts. The chain combines TRBV2 with TRBJ2-1; weak D call: TRBD1 (5 bases). Per the germline V gene, CDR1 is SNHLY and CDR2 is FYNNEI. The CDR3 is made up of 15 amino acids. V was cut by 3 bases and J by 2 bases, with 11 bases left in between. CDR3 in amino acids: CASSEPQGTYNEQFF. CDR3 in DNA: TGTGCCAGCAGTGAGCCGCAGGGCACCTACAATGAGCAGTTCTTC.

This clone was recorded a few times. V usage is TRBV10-2 and J usage is TRBJ1-5; D remains ambiguous. CDR1 is WSHSY and CDR2 is SAAADI in the germline V gene. This CDR3 region has 13 residues. Trimming shortened V by 6 bases and J by 0 bases, and 6 bases separated the two germline ends. The CDR3 region has the DNA TGCGCCAGCAGATACAGTAGCAATCAGCCCCAGCATTTT. Translation: CASRYSSNQPQHF.

This clone turned up a few times. Other DNA sequences in the same sample also yield this CDR3. The chain links TRBV15 to TRBJ1-1; TRBD1 might be the D (5 bases). Trimming pared 1 base from V and 1 base from J, leaving 10 bases between. The germline V gene has CDR1 LNHNV and CDR2 YYDKDF (reference sequence). The CDR3 has 15 residues. The CDR3 reads CATSRVGGGNTEAFF. CDR3 DNA: TGTGCCACCAGCAGAGTGGGGGGAGGGAACACTGAAGCTTTCTTT.

This chain joins TRBV6-6 and TRBJ1-4, with D perhaps TRBD1 (6 bases). CDR1 is MNHNY and CDR2 is SVGAGI in the germline V gene (reference sequence). The CDR3 sequence is 12 residues long. V was cut by 5 bases and J by 10 bases, with 11 bases left in between. The CDR3 here is CASSLDRPKLFF. The CDR3, as DNA: TGTGCCAGCAGTCTCGACAGGCCAAAACTGTTTTTT.

This chain uses TRBV4-2 with TRBJ1-1; no clear D gene. CDR1 is LGHNA, CDR2 YNFKEQ, per germline. The CDR3 spans 17 residues. Trimming stripped 0 bases from V and 2 bases from J, with 16 bases between. CDR3 amino acids: CASSQEVILAGNTEAFF. The CDR3 region has the DNA TGTGCCAGCAGCCAAGAGGTAATTTTAGCGGGAAACACTGAAGCTTTCTTT.

The chain couples TRBV19 to TRBJ1-1; 7 bases fit TRBD1. The germline CDR1 and CDR2 sequences are LNHDA and SQIVND (reference sequence). J lost 6 bases, V lost 3 bases, and 13 bases had no gene match. This CDR3 has 16 residues. The CDR3 here is CASSIFGAGTAPEAFF. As DNA, the CDR3 is TGTGCCAGTAGTATTTTTGGGGCCGGGACAGCTCCTGAAGCTTTCTTT.

This chain uses TRBV27 with TRBJ1-1; 7 bases align to TRBD1. The CDR3 covers 16 residues. The germline V gene has CDR1 MNHEY and CDR2 SMNVEV (reference sequence). J was trimmed by 5 bases and V by 6 bases; bases with no gene match: 15. This CDR3 is CASSPQGYRVGTEAFF. In DNA, the CDR3 is TGTGCCAGCAGCCCACAGGGGTATCGGGTCGGAACTGAAGCTTTCTTT.